A selection of T cell receptor beta chains follows, all from one sample in a study of shared clonotypes between healthy human individuals. Sequencing used immunoSEQ multiplex PCR; TCRdb keeps in-frame clones, though not all of them. The repertoire consists of 2 million to 3 million clones, with 80% to 95% occurring once and the leading ten covering 0.36%. Sequenced material: naive CD4+ T cells from PBMCs. The receptors come from a man aged 18-30 years in good health. Some clones in this sample may be carry-over from other donors' samples. Both conserved end residues are part of each CDR3. The D gene is left open where the match is weak. The size entry is marked missing in some rows and otherwise reads once, few, many or a size class.

abundance | j_gene | v_gene | d_gene | CDR3nt | CDR3aa
NA | TRBJ2-7 | TRBV6-6 | TRBD2 | TGTGCCAGCATGACTAGCGGGAAATACGAGCAGTACTTC | CASMTSGKYEQYF
few | TRBJ1-1 | TRBV10-3 | NA | TGTGCCGTACAGGTGAACACTGAAGCTTTCTTT | CAVQVNTEAFF
NA | TRBJ1-4 | TRBV18 | NA | TGTGCCAGCTCACCAGGGCCAGGGAATGAAAAACTGTTTTTT | CASSPGPGNEKLFF
NA | TRBJ1-1 | TRBV20-1 | NA | TGCAGTGCCACAGCCGGGGACGAAGCTTTCTTT | CSATAGDEAFF
NA | TRBJ1-5 | TRBV28 | NA | TGTGCCAGCACCCTTGTACAGACCAATCAGCCCCAGCATTTT | CASTLVQTNQPQHF
few | TRBJ1-1 | TRBV29-1 | NA | TGCAGCGTCCGGGACACTAGGAACACTGAAGCTTTCTTT | CSVRDTRNTEAFF
NA | TRBJ2-1 | TRBV7-7 | TRBD2 | TGTGCCAGCAGCCAAATAGCGGGATCCACCTACAATGAGCAGTTCTTC | CASSQIAGSTYNEQFF
NA | TRBJ2-4 | TRBV6-5 | NA | TGTGCCAGCAGTTACTCGGGGGTGGCCAAAAACATTCAGTACTTC | CASSYSGVAKNIQYF
NA | TRBJ1-4 | TRBV27 | TRBD1 | TGTGCCACCCGTGGATTAGCACAGGGGGCCGGTGAAAAACTGTTTTTT | CATRGLAQGAGEKLFF
NA | TRBJ2-5 | TRBV2 | NA | TGTGCCAGCAGTGTATTAAGGGAAGAGACCCAGTACTTC | CASSVLREETQYF
NA | TRBJ1-6 | TRBV30 | NA | TGTGCCTGGAGAGGTCAGATCAATTCACCCCTCCACTTT | CAWRGQINSPLHF
NA | TRBJ2-4 | TRBV30 | NA | TGTGCCTGGAGTGTACTAGAGCTACGCCAGTACTTC | CAWSVLELRQYF
NA | TRBJ1-2 | TRBV6-4 | NA | TGTGCCAGCAGTGATGGGGTAGGCTATGGCTACACCTTC | CASSDGVGYGYTF
NA | TRBJ2-6 | TRBV28 | NA | TGTGCCAGCAGTTCAGATACCGGGGCTGGGGCCAACGTCCTGACTTTC | CASSSDTGAGANVLTF
NA | TRBJ1-2 | TRBV7-2 | NA | TGTGCCAGCAGCTTAGTGGTATATGGCTATGGCTACACCTTC | CASSLVVYGYGYTF
NA | TRBJ1-2 | TRBV28 | NA | TGTGCCAGCACCACTCCCGGGGTCTATGGCTACACCTTC | CASTTPGVYGYTF
NA | TRBJ2-7 | TRBV9 | TRBD2 | TGTGCCAGCAGCGGCGGTGGACTAGCGGGAGTCTACGAGCAGTACTTC | CASSGGGLAGVYEQYF
NA | TRBJ2-1 | TRBV2 | NA | TGTGCCAGCATTAAGGTTTATGAGCAGTTCTTC | CASIKVYEQFF
NA | TRBJ2-1 | TRBV6-1 | NA | TGTGCCAGCAGTGAACTCTACAATGAGCAGTTCTTC | CASSELYNEQFF
NA | TRBJ1-5 | TRBV29-1 | NA | TGCAGCGTTGAGAGTGGCAAAACAGGGCAGCCCCAGCATTTT | CSVESGKTGQPQHF
once | TRBJ1-4 | TRBV28 | NA | TGTGCCAGCAGTTTGTTGCGGCAAAAACTGTTTTTT | CASSLLRQKLFF
NA | TRBJ1-1 | TRBV5-4 | NA | TGTGCCAGCAGCTTGGTTTCTGCGAACACTGAAGCTTTCTTT | CASSLVSANTEAFF
NA | TRBJ2-5 | TRBV6-1 | NA | TGTGCCAGCATGTGGGGGGTATTAGAGACCCAGTACTTC | CASMWGVLETQYF
NA | TRBJ2-5 | TRBV7-3 | TRBD2 | TGTGCCAGCAGCCCACTAGCGGGAAATCAAGAGACCCAGTACTTC | CASSPLAGNQETQYF
NA | TRBJ1-4 | TRBV18 | NA | TGTGCCAGCTCACCACGGGGGCCGGGTGAAAAACTGTTTTTT | CASSPRGPGEKLFF
NA | TRBJ2-1 | TRBV30 | NA | TGTGCCTGGAGTCTAGCGTTGAGCTCCTACAATGAGCAGTTCTTC | CAWSLALSSYNEQFF
NA | TRBJ2-2 | TRBV6-1 | TRBD2 | TGTGCCAGCAGTGAAGCCCGGACTAGCGGGAGTTCTTGGGAGCTGTTTTTT | CASSEARTSGSSWELFF
NA | TRBJ1-2 | TRBV7-9 | NA | TGTGCCAGCAGTGACCTGACATTTTGGGGAAGGGATGGCTACACCTTC | CASSDLTFWGRDGYTF
NA | TRBJ1-1 | TRBV6-1 | TRBD1 | TGTGCCAGCAGTGCCGACAGGGGGCGAACTGAAGCTTTCTTT | CASSADRGRTEAFF
NA | TRBJ1-5 | TRBV11-2 | TRBD1 | TGTGCCAGCAGCTTAGGTGGACAGGGAGGGCAGCCCCAGCATTTT | CASSLGGQGGQPQHF
NA | TRBJ2-7 | TRBV27 | NA | TGTGCCAGCAGCAGGGGTGGCGAGCAGTACTTC | CASSRGGEQYF